Listed below are T cell receptor beta chains from one sample, sequenced in a study of T cell responses to AZD1222 COVID-19 vaccine. Produced via immunoSEQ multiplex PCR; TCRdb's table is partial and in-frame only. The sample contains roughly 100,000 clones, about 94% of which appear only once. Sequencing used peripheral blood, obtained on day 0 of AZD1222 vaccination. The receptors derive from an adult in good health. CDR3s leave out the opening cysteine and the closing phenylalanine or tryptophan.

j_call | v_call | cdr3_aa
TRBJ2-5 | TRBV7-9 | ASSLGTSEETQY
TRBJ2-1 | TRBV5-4 | ASSLYLAGGDEQF
TRBJ1-2 | TRBV19 | ASSTKDREYGYT
TRBJ1-5 | TRBV6-1 | ASSEWLGNQPQH
TRBJ1-1 | TRBV20-1 | SASYSGRGTEAF
TRBJ1-6 | TRBV27 | ASSFGTGQSPLH
TRBJ2-7 | TRBV7-2 | ASSAKVGIWRDEQY
TRBJ2-4 | TRBV6-5 | ASSYRTGGGNIQY
TRBJ1-2 | TRBV6-8 | ASSYGTQESGYT
TRBJ2-7 | TRBV7-9 | ASSLGSGEQY
TRBJ1-2 | TRBV19 | ASSENTGQVKRGYT
TRBJ1-5 | TRBV2 | ASTFSVAAFNQPQH
TRBJ1-4 | TRBV5-6 | ASSLFGATNEKLF
TRBJ1-4 | TRBV9 | ASSSQTGATNEKLF
TRBJ1-4 | TRBV7-9 | ASSPSVDEKLF
TRBJ1-1 | TRBV19 | APVGVSNTEAF
TRBJ1-1 | TRBV2 | ASSQGQGASQAAF
TRBJ2-1 | TRBV7-9 | ASRHWTGAKHNEQF
TRBJ1-5 | TRBV15 | ATSREVGIFNQPQH
TRBJ2-3 | TRBV28 | ASRSPGTDTQY
TRBJ2-1 | TRBV7-3 | ASSRDPLSYNEQF
TRBJ1-1 | TRBV6-2/TRBV6-3 | ASSWGATEAF
TRBJ1-1 | TRBV19 | ASSKQETHTEAF
TRBJ1-1 | TRBV7-6 | ASSNPYKQGSRNEAF